Following are 28 T cell receptor beta chains from one sample sequenced in a study of blood T cell repertoires in COVID-19. Generated by immunoSEQ multiplex PCR, the TCRdb table keeps only in-frame clones and is missing some. The sample holds more than 100,000 clones; over 85% are singletons and the top ten take about 15%. Sequencing input: peripheral blood. These receptors were obtained from a woman of 80 years or more in a cohort sampled during active COVID-19.

CDR3 coding DNA: TGTGCCAGCAGTACCCTCCCCCCAGGGAGGTACGAGCAGTACTTC. This codes for CASSTLPPGRYEQYF. The rearrangement joins TRBV6-5 to TRBJ2-7, with D possibly TRBD2 on 6 matching bases. This CDR3 has 15 amino acids. The V and J ends lost 5 bases and 4 bases respectively, with 18 bases between them. Per germline, CDR1 MNHEY and CDR2 SVGAGI.

This clone was observed once. The chain combines TRBV24-1 with TRBJ2-5; tentative D call: TRBD2 (6 bases). The V gene's germline CDR1 is KGHDR and CDR2 SFDVKD. V shed 10 bases and J shed 4 bases, with 18 bases lying between them. CDR3 length: 14 residues. This chain's CDR3 is CATGPGATVETQYF. The DNA for the CDR3 is TGTGCCACAGGGCCGGGAGCGACGGTAGAGACCCAGTACTTC.

The chain employs TRBV7-9 and TRBJ2-1; D is perhaps TRBD2 (6 bases). CDR3 length: 19 residues. V shed 7 bases and J shed 0 bases, with 25 bases lying between them. CDR1 is SEHNR, CDR2 FQNEAQ, per germline (reference sequence). CDR3 region: CASKSLESRAGSSYNEQFF. The CDR3 coding sequence is TGTGCCAGCAAATCATTAGAGTCGAGGGCCGGGAGCTCCTACAATGAGCAGTTCTTC.

The V and J genes are TRBV5-4 and TRBJ1-2, with TRBD1 matching over 12 bases. The V segment lost 7 bases and the J segment 7 bases; nucleotides outside the gene matches: 14. CDR3 length: 16 amino acids. Germline CDR1 SGHNT, CDR2 YYREEE (reference sequence). The CDR3 bases are TGTGCCAGCGTCGCTGGGGCGGGACAGGGGGCGCTTGGCTACACCTTC. This gives the protein CASVAGAGQGALGYTF.

This chain joins TRBV27 and TRBJ1-6, with TRBD1 matching over 7 bases. Looked up from germline, CDR1 is MNHEY and CDR2 is SMNVEV (reference sequence). CDR3 length: 15 residues. The J segment lost 6 bases and the V segment lost 9 bases, leaving 11 bases of the junction unmatched. The CDR3 DNA sequence: TGTGCCAGTAGGGCGGAGACAGGGACTAATTCACCCCTCCACTTT. This sequence encodes CASRAETGTNSPLHF.

The sample holds one count of this clone. The chain couples TRBV4-2 to TRBJ1-4; the D gene is possibly TRBD1 (5 bases). Germline CDR1 LGHNA, CDR2 YNFKEQ. Deletions cut 1 base from V and 3 bases from J, with 9 bases between. The CDR3 is made up of 15 amino acids. CDR3 bases: TGTGCCAGCAGCCAAGTGGACAACGCTAATGAAAAACTGTTTTTT. Its protein is CASSQVDNANEKLFF.

The chain carries TRBV19 and TRBJ2-5; 8 nucleotides line up with TRBD1. The V segment lost 8 bases and the J segment 1 base; nucleotides outside the gene matches: 3. CDR1 and CDR2 from the germline V gene are LNHDA and SQIVND (reference sequence). CDR3 size: 13 residues. The CDR3: CASSDRAQETQYF. CDR3 DNA: TGTGCCAGTTCGGACAGGGCCCAAGAGACCCAGTACTTC.

The V call is TRBV11-2, the J call TRBJ2-1; maybe TRBD1 (6 bases). The CDR3 runs to 16 residues. Trimming shortened V by 1 base and J by 3 bases, and 13 bases separated the two germline ends. Germline V gene lookup returns CDR1 SGHAT and CDR2 FQNNGV. The CDR3 reads CASSLAGAGVYNEQFF. DNA of the CDR3: TGTGCCAGCAGCTTAGCTGGGGCAGGGGTCTACAATGAGCAGTTCTTC.

The chain uses TRBV28 and TRBJ2-7; 16 nucleotides agree with TRBD2. Germline V lookup: CDR1 MDHEN, CDR2 SYDVKM. This CDR3 has 18 amino acids. J lost 3 bases, V lost 4 bases, and 9 bases had no gene match. In nucleotides, the CDR3 is TGTGCCAGCAGTTCCCCGACAGGGACTAGCGGGAGGGTCTACGAGCAGTACTTC. Residues: CASSSPTGTSGRVYEQYF.

The chain links TRBV19 to TRBJ2-7, with D possibly being TRBD1 (6 bases). CDR1 and CDR2 (germline): LNHDA, SQIVND (reference sequence). The CDR3 loop spans 13 amino acids. V was clipped by 7 bases and J by 3 bases, with 13 bases between them. The CDR3 region has the DNA TGTGCCAGTACCCTGGGACAAAACTACGAGCAGTACTTC. The encoded protein is CASTLGQNYEQYF.

This chain connects TRBV5-5 to TRBJ2-7; the match to TRBD2 covers 8 bases. Germline lookup yields CDR1 SGHKS and CDR2 YYEKEE (reference sequence). The CDR3 is made up of 14 amino acids. Germline trimming cut 1 base from V and 5 bases from J; bases unmatched to any gene: 5. The CDR3, as DNA: TGTGCCAGCAGCTTGAGCGGGGGTGGGGACGAGCAGTACTTC. Its protein is CASSLSGGGDEQYF.

This sequence joins TRBV11-3 and TRBJ1-5, with 8 bases that match TRBD1. V was pared by 1 base and J by 0 bases, with 5 bases of the junction left unmatched. The CDR3 has 17 amino acids. From germline, CDR1 is SGHNT and CDR2 YENEEA. Written as DNA, the CDR3 is TGTGCCAGCAGCTTAGGACAGGGGAACTATAGCAATCAGCCCCAGCATTTT. It translates to CASSLGQGNYSNQPQHF.

This chain uses TRBV12-3 or TRBV12-4 with TRBJ1-1, with a weak D call TRBD1 (5 bases). Trimming pared 6 bases from V and 0 bases from J, leaving 8 bases between. The CDR3 is made up of 13 amino acids. The CDR3 region is CASRGVMNTEAFF. CDR3 DNA: TGTGCCAGCAGAGGGGTCATGAACACTGAAGCTTTCTTT.

The CDR3 loop reads CSVMQGREQFF. Here the CDR3 DNA reads TGCAGTGTCATGCAGGGAAGGGAGCAGTTCTTC. The rearrangement links TRBV20-1 to TRBJ2-1, with D tentatively TRBD1 (5 bases). The CDR3 consists of 11 residues. Between the trimmed V and J ends, which lost 7 bases and 10 bases, there was a span of 14 bases. From germline, CDR1 is DFQATT and CDR2 SNEGSKA (reference sequence).

This chain joins TRBV18 and TRBJ2-3; TRBD1 agrees at 8 bases. CDR3 length equals 13 residues. V shed 3 bases, J shed 5 bases, and the junction held 1 base outside the gene matches. Germline CDR1 is KGHSH and CDR2 is LQKENI. The chain's CDR3 is CASSPGTGDTQYF. CDR3 nucleotide sequence: TGTGCCAGCTCACCCGGGACAGGAGATACGCAGTATTTT. Combining the CDR3 with reference TRBV18 and TRBJ2-3 gives the whole variable domain NAGVMQNPRHLVRRRGQEARLRCSPMKGHSHVYWYRQLPEEGLKFMVYLQKENIIDESGMPKERFSAEFPKEGPSILRIQQVVRGDSAAYFCASSPGTGDTQYFGPGTRLTVL.

Of note for this clone: A junction boundary mismatches the germline segment, possibly from a read error. The V and J genes are TRBV7-7 and TRBJ2-1, with TRBD2 identical over 7 bases. Germline loops: CDR1 SSHAT, CDR2 FNYEAQ (reference sequence). The CDR3 covers 17 residues. CDR3 DNA: TGTGCTAGCAGCTTAGCGGCGCGTCTAGCGGTTCACAATGAGCAGTTCTTC. Its protein is CASSLAARLAVHNEQFF. The full variable domain, with the rest looked up from reference TRBV7-7 and TRBJ2-1, is GAGVSQSPRYKVTKRGQDVTLRCDPISSHATLYWYQQALGQGPEFLTYFNYEAQPDKSGLPSDRFSAERPEGSISTLTIQRTEQRDSAMYRCASSLAARLAVHNEQFFGPGTRLTVL.

Written as DNA, the CDR3 is TGCGCCAGCAGCCTGGATGGGACAGGCTATGGCTACACCTTC. It translates to CASSLDGTGYGYTF. The V call is TRBV5-1, the J call TRBJ1-2, with 8 bases fitting TRBD1. The V and J ends lost 4 bases and 4 bases, in that order; junction bases with no gene match: 6. Germline V gene data show CDR1 as SGHRS and CDR2 as YFSETQ. The CDR3 totals 14 residues.

The chain uses TRBV5-1 and TRBJ1-3; tentative D call: TRBD1 (5 bases). CDR3 length equals 16 residues. V lost 4 bases, J lost 0 bases, and 14 bases lay in between. CDR1 and CDR2 from the germline V gene are SGHRS and YFSETQ. The CDR3 spells CASSPSRGNSGNTIYF. The CDR3 DNA reads as TGCGCCAGCAGCCCCAGTCGGGGGAACTCTGGAAACACCATATATTTT.

The rearrangement uses TRBV27 and TRBJ2-7; 9 bases line up with TRBD2. Germline lookup yields CDR1 MNHEY and CDR2 SMNVEV (reference sequence). The junction had 4 bases not matched to a gene; V was cut back by 3 bases and J by 1 base. This CDR3 has 15 amino acids. The CDR3 protein is CASSLGLASSYEQYF. The CDR3 DNA follows: TGTGCCAGCAGTTTGGGACTAGCCTCTTCCTACGAGCAGTACTTC.

This clone showed up just a few times. The gene calls are TRBV5-1 and TRBJ1-2, with TRBD1 matching over 7 bases. This CDR3 contains 12 residues. V shed 4 bases and J 8 bases; nucleotides not matched to a gene: 5. Germline V gene sequence: CDR1 SGHRS, CDR2 YFSETQ. The CDR3 protein is CASSIDREGYTF. In DNA form, the CDR3 reads TGCGCCAGCAGCATAGACAGGGAAGGCTACACCTTC.

The chain joins TRBV2 to TRBJ2-1; 11 bases align to TRBD2. The CDR3 has 13 amino acids. Losses at the gene ends were 7 bases for V and 5 bases for J; bases not matched to a gene: 1. Germline-derived CDR1 and CDR2 are SNHLY and FYNNEI. CDR3 loop: CASTGLADNEQFF. DNA for the CDR3: TGTGCCAGCACGGGACTAGCGGACAATGAGCAGTTCTTC.

The chain carries TRBV6-1 and TRBJ2-3; 11 bases are shared with TRBD2. J was trimmed by 5 bases and V by 4 bases; bases with no gene match: 8. Germline CDR1 reads MNHNS; CDR2 reads SASEGT. This CDR3 comprises 16 residues. CDR3 in DNA: TGTGCCAGCAGTGGGGTTAGCGGGGGGGCTGGAGATACGCAGTATTTT. Protein: CASSGVSGGAGDTQYF.

The gene calls are TRBV28 and TRBJ2-7; D perhaps matches TRBD1 (5 bases). The germline V and J ends were trimmed by 5 bases and 2 bases, with 16 bases remaining between them. The CDR3 spans 15 residues. Germline V gene data show CDR1 as MDHEN and CDR2 as SYDVKM. CDR3 sequence reads: CASSIGAQITYEQYF. The CDR3 DNA sequence: TGTGCCAGCAGTATAGGGGCCCAGATTACCTACGAGCAGTACTTC.

This rearrangement joins TRBV5-1 to TRBJ1-5, with D tentatively TRBD1 (5 bases). Per the germline V gene, CDR1 is SGHRS and CDR2 is YFSETQ. With 4 bases removed from V and 8 bases from J, the gap between germline ends came to 16 bases. The CDR3 contains 14 residues. The CDR3 here is CASSIGGNGEPQHF. In DNA form, the CDR3 reads TGCGCCAGCAGCATCGGGGGGAATGGTGAGCCCCAGCATTTT.

The rearrangement uses TRBV11-1 and TRBJ2-7; D not resolved. V lost 1 base to trimming and J lost 3 bases, with 10 bases between them. The CDR3 extends over 14 amino acids. Germline CDR1 is SGHAT and CDR2 is FQDESV (reference sequence). For the CDR3, the DNA is TGTGCCAGCAGCTTAGACAACCTCCTCTACGAGCAGTACTTC. It translates to CASSLDNLLYEQYF.

The gene calls are TRBV19 and TRBJ2-2; D might be TRBD2 (5 bases). CDR1 and CDR2 (germline): LNHDA, SQIVND (reference sequence). This CDR3 is 15 amino acids long. Trimming removed 4 bases from V and 6 bases from J, with 15 bases in between. The CDR3 region has the DNA TGTGCCAGTAGTAGCTCGACGGGATTTTCCGGGGAGCTGTTTTTT. Residues: CASSSSTGFSGELFF.

The rearrangement uses TRBV23-1 and TRBJ2-4, with 8 bases identical to TRBD2. TRBV23-1 is noted as an ORF with a role that remains uncertain. V lost 1 base and J lost 9; bases outside the gene matches: 11. The CDR3 totals 16 residues. In DNA, the CDR3 is TGCGCCAGCAGTCAATTCGGCACCGGGAGGGGGGGCATTCAGTACTTC. As protein: CASSQFGTGRGGIQYF.

The chain has TRBV18 and TRBJ2-7, with a possible D match to TRBD1 (5 bases). The CDR3 runs 14 residues. Germline-derived CDR1 and CDR2 are KGHSH and LQKENI. The germline V and J ends were trimmed by 2 bases and 6 bases, with 14 bases remaining between them. The CDR3 region is CASSPLGEGSEQYF. CDR3 coding DNA: TGTGCCAGCTCACCATTAGGGGAAGGGTCCGAGCAGTACTTC.